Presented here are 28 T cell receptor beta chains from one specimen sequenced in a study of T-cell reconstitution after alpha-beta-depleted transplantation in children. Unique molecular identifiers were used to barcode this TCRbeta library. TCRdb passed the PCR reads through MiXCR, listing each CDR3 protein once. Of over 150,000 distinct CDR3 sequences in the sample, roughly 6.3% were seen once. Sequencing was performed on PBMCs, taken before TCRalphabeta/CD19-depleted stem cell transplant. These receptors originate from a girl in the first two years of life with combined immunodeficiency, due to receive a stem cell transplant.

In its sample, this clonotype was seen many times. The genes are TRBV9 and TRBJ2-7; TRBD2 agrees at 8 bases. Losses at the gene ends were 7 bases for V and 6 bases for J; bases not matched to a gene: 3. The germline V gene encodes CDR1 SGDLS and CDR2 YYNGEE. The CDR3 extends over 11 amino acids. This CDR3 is CASGLAGEQYF. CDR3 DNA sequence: TGTGCCAGCGGACTAGCAGGCGAGCAGTACTTC.

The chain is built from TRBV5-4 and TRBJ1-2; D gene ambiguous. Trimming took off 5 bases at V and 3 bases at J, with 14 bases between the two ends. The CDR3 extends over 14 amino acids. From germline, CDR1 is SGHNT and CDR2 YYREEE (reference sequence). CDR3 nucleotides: TGTGCCAGCAGATTTGGGCTCCTCTACTATGGCTACACCTTC. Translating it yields CASRFGLLYYGYTF.

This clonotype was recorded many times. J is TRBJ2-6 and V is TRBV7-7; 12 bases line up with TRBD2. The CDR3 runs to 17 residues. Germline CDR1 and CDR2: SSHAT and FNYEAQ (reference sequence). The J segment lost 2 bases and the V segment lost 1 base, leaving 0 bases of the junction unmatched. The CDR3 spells CASSLGTSGAGANVLTF. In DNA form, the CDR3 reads TGTGCCAGCAGCTTAGGGACTAGCGGGGCTGGGGCCAACGTCCTGACTTTC.

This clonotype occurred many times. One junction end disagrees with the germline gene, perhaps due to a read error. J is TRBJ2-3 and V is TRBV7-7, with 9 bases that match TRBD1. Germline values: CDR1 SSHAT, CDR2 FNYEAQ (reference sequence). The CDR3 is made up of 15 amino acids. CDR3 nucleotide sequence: TGTGCTAGCAGCCCCGGGACAGGGTTACCAGATACGCAGTATTTT. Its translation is CASSPGTGLPDTQYF.

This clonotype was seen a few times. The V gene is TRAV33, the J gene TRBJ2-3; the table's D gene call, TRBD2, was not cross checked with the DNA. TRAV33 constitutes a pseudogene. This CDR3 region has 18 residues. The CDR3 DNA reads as TGTGCCTTCTGTTTAGGACTAGCGGGAGCGGGGAACACAGATACGCAGTATTTT. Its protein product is CAFCLGLAGAGNTDTQYF.

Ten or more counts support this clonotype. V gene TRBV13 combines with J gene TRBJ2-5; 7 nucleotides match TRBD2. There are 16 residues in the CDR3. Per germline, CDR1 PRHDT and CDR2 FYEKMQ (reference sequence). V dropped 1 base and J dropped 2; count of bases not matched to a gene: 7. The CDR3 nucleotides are TGTGCCAGCAGCTTAGACGGGGGGATTGAACAAGAGACCCAGTACTTC. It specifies CASSLDGGIEQETQYF. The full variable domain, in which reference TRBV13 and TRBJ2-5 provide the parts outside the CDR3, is AAGVIQSPRHLIKEKRETATLKCYPIPRHDTVYWYQQGPGQDPQFLISFYEKMQSDKGSIPDRFSAQQFSDYHSELNMSSLELGDSALYFCASSLDGGIEQETQYFGPGTRLLVL.

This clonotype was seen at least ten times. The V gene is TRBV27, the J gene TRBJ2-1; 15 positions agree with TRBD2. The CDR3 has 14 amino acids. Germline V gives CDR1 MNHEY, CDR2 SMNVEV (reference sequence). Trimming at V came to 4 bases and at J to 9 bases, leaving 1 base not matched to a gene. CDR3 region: CASSWGLAGGEQFF. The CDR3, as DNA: TGTGCCAGCAGTTGGGGACTAGCGGGGGGTGAGCAGTTCTTC.

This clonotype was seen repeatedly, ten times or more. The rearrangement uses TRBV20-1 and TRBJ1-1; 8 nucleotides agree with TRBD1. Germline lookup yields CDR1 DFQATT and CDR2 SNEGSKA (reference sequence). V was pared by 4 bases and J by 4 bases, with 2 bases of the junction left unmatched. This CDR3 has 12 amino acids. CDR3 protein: CSAKGTGTEAFF. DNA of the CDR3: TGCAGTGCTAAAGGGACAGGCACTGAAGCTTTCTTT.

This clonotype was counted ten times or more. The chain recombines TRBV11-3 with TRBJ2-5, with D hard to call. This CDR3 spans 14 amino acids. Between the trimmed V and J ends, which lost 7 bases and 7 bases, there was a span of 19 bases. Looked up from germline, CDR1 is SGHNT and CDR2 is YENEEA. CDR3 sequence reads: CASTHRMGFGTQYF. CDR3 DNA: TGTGCCAGCACCCACCGGATGGGTTTTGGGACCCAGTACTTC. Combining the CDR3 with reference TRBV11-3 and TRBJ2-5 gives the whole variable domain EAGVVQSPRYKIIEKKQPVAFWCNPISGHNTLYWYLQNLGQGPELLIRYENEEAVDDSQLPKDRFSAERLKGVDSTLKIQPAELGDSAVYLCASTHRMGFGTQYFGPGTRLLVL.

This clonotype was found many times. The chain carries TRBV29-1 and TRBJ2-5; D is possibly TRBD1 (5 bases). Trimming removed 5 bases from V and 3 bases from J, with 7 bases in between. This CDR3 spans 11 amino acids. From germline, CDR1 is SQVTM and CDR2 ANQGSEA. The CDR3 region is CSVSGKETQYF. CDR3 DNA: TGCAGCGTTTCAGGGAAAGAGACCCAGTACTTC.

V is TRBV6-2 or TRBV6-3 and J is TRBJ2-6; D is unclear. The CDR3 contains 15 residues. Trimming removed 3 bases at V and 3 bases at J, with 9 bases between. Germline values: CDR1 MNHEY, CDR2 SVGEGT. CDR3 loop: CASSYGVFGANVLTF. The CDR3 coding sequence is TGTGCCAGCAGTTATGGGGTTTTTGGGGCCAACGTCCTGACTTTC.

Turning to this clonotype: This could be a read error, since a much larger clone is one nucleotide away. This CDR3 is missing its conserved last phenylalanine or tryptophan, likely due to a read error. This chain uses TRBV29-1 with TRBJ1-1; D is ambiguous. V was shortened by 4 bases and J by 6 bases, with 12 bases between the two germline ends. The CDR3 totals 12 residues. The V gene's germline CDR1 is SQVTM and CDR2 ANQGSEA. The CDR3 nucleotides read TGCAGCGTTGCCCGGGGAGGAGCTGAAGCTTTCTGT. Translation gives CSVARGGAEAFC.

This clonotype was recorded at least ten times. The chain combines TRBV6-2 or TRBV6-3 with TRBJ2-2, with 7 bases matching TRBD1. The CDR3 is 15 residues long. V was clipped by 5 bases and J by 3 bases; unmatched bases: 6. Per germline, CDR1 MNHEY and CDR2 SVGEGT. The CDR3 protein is CASSLWTGDTGELFF. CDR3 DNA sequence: TGTGCCAGCAGTCTTTGGACAGGTGACACCGGGGAGCTGTTTTTT.

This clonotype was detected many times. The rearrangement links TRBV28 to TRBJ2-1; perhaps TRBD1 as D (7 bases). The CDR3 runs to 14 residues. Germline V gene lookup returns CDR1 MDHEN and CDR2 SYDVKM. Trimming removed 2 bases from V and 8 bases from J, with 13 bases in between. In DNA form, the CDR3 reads TGTGCCAGCAGTTTAGACAGGGAGGTGGATGAGCAGTTCTTC. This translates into CASSLDREVDEQFF.

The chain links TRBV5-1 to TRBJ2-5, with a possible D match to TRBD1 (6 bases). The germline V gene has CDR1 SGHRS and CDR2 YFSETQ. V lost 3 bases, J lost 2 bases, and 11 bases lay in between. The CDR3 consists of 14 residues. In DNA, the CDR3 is TGCGCCAGCAGCTCGACAGGCCCTCAAGAGACCCAGTACTTC. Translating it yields CASSSTGPQETQYF. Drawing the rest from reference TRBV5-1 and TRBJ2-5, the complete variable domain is KAGVTQTPRYLIKTRGQQVTLSCSPISGHRSVSWYQQTPGQGLQFLFEYFSETQRNKGNFPGRFSGRQFSNSRSEMNVSTLELGDSALYLCASSSTGPQETQYFGPGTRLLVL.

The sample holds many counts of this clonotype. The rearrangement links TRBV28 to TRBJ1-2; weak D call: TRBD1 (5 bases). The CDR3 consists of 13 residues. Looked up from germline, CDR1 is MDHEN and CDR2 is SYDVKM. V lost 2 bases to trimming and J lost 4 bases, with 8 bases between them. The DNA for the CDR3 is TGTGCCAGCAGTTTAGGGGGAATCTATGGCTACACCTTC. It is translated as CASSLGGIYGYTF.

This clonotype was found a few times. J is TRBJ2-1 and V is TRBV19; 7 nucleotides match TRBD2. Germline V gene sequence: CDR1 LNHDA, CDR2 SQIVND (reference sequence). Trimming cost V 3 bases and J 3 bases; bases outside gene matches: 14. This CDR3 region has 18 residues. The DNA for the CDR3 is TGTGCCAGTAGTATTCCCCCGACCAAGCGGGGCCTCTACAATGAGCAGTTCTTC. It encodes CASSIPPTKRGLYNEQFF.

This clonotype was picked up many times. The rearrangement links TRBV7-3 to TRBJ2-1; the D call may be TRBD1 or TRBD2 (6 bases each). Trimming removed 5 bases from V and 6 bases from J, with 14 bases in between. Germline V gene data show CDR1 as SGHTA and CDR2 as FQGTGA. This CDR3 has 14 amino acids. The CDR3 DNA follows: TGTGCCAGCAGCCGGACGCGGGACACCAATGAGCAGTTCTTC. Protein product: CASSRTRDTNEQFF.

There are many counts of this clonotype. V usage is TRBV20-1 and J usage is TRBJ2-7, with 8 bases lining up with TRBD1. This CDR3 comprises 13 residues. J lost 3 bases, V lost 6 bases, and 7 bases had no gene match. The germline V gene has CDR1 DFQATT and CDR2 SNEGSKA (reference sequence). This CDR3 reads CSATTGTGYEQYF. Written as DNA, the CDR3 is TGCAGTGCAACAACCGGGACAGGCTACGAGCAGTACTTC.

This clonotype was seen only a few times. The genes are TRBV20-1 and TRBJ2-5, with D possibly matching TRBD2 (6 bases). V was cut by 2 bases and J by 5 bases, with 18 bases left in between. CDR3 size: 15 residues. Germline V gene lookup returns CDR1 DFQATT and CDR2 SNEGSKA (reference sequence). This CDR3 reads CSARPIRGRGETQYF. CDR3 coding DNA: TGCAGTGCTAGACCTATACGGGGGAGAGGGGAGACCCAGTACTTC.

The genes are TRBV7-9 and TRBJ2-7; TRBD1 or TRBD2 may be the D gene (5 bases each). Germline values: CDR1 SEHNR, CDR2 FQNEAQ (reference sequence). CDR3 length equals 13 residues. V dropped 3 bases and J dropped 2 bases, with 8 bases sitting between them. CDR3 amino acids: CASSFQGPYEQYF. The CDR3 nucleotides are TGTGCCAGCAGCTTCCAGGGACCCTACGAGCAGTACTTC.

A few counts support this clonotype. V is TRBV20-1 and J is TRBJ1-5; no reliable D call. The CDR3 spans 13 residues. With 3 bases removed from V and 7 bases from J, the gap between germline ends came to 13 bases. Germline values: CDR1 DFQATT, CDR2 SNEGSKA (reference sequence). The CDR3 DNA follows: TGCAGTGCTAGTTCGGGGAGACAACAGCCCCAGCATTTT. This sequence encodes CSASSGRQQPQHF.

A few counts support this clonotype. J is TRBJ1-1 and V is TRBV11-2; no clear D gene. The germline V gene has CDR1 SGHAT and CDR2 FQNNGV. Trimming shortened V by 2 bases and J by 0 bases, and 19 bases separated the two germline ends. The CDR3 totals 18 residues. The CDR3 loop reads CASSLRLHYSLLNTEAFF. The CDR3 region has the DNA TGTGCCAGCAGCTTAAGGCTCCATTATAGCTTACTGAACACTGAAGCTTTCTTT.

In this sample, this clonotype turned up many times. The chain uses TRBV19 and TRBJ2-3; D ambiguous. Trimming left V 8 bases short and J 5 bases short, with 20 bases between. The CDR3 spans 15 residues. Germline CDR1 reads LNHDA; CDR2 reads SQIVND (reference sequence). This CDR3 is CASLGVRGRLDTQYF. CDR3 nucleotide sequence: TGTGCCAGTCTTGGGGTCCGTGGAAGACTAGATACGCAGTATTTT. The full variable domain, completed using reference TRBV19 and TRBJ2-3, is DGGITQSPKYLFRKEGQNVTLSCEQNLNHDAMYWYRQDPGQGLRLIYYSQIVNDFQKGDIAEGYSVSREKKESFPLTVTSAQKNPTAFYLCASLGVRGRLDTQYFGPGTRLTVL.

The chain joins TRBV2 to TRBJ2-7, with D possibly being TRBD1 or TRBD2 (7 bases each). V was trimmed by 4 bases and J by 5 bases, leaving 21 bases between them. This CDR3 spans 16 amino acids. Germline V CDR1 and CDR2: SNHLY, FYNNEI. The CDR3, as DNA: TGTGCCAGCAGTGGGGAGAGCGGGACAGTCTTCGACGAGCAGTACTTC. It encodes CASSGESGTVFDEQYF.

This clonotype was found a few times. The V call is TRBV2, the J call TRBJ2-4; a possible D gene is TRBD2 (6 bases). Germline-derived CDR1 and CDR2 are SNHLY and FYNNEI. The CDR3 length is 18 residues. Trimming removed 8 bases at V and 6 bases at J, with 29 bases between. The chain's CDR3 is CASCLRGGGQGQGNIQYF. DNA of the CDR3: TGTGCCAGCTGTTTAAGAGGAGGAGGGCAAGGTCAAGGAAACATTCAGTACTTC.

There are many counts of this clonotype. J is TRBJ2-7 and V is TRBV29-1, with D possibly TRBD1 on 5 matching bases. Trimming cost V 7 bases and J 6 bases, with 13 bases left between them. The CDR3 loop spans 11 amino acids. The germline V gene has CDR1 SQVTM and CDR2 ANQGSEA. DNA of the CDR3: TGCAGCGCCAGGGCTACGATCGAGCAGTACTTC. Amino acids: CSARATIEQYF.

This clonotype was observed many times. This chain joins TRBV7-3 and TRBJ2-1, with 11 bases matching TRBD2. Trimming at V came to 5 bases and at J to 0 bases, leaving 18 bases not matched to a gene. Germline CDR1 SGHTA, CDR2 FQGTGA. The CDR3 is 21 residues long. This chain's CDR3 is CASSLSAGTSGGKSSYNEQFF. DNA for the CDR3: TGTGCCAGCAGCCTTTCCGCCGGGACTAGCGGAGGAAAGAGCTCCTACAATGAGCAGTTCTTC.